This T cell receptor beta chain was recorded in a study of cytomegalovirus exposure and HLA in healthy donors. Study information: The roughly 120 validation repertoires matched the 500 to 750 first-cohort repertoires in platform, a later analysis reported. Study-wide points: Listed as cytomegalovirus-associated were over 150 TCR beta chains.

Produced via immunoSEQ multiplex PCR; TCRdb's table is partial and in-frame only. The sample has 150,000 to 180,000 clones, 86% seen once. In its sample, this clone was seen a few times. Its antigen is still unknown. The donors were in the approximately 130-subject validation cohort; that cohort was separate from the 666-subject first cohort. The CDR3 extends over 17 amino acids. Per germline, CDR1 ENHRY and CDR2 SYGVKD. The V end lost 0 bases, the J end lost 0 bases, and 12 bases lay between the germline ends. This sequence originates from a human donor in good health. Material for sequencing was PBMCs. The J gene is TRBJ1-3, the V gene TRBV10-3; possibly TRBD1 for D (5 bases). CDR3 coding DNA: TGTGCCATCAGTGAGTCGAGCCCAGGGCGCTCTGGAAACACCATATATTTT. Protein product: CAISESSPGRSGNTIYF.